A selection of T cell receptor beta chains follows, all from one sample in a study of cytomegalovirus exposure and HLA in healthy donors. Generated by immunoSEQ multiplex PCR, the TCRdb table keeps only in-frame clones and is missing some. The table includes 170,000 or so clones, 80% detected once. What was sequenced was PBMCs. The source is a man between 25 and 39 years old in good health and CMV-seropositive. Each CDR3 is given with its conserved first and last residue. A D gene is named only where the DNA matches it firmly. The size of a clone is reported for some rows only, either as once, few or many, or as a class for expanded clones.

clone_size j_call v_call d_call cdr3_aa cdr3_nt
- TRBJ2-5 TRBV4-3 TRBD2 CASSPGTSGGAGETQYF TGCGCCAGCAGCCCAGGGACTAGCGGGGGGGCCGGAGAGACCCAGTACTTC
few TRBJ2-1 TRBV10-2 TRBD2 CASRGTSGGSSYNEQFF TGCGCCAGCAGGGGGACTAGCGGGGGGAGCTCCTACAATGAGCAGTTCTTC
- TRBJ1-4 TRBV19 - CASTPLGRNEKLFF TGTGCCAGTACCCCCTTGGGGCGTAATGAAAAACTGTTTTTT
- TRBJ1-4 TRBV5-1 - CASSPTTASGEKLFF TGCGCCAGCAGCCCGACCACCGCTTCAGGGGAAAAACTGTTTTTT
- TRBJ1-1 TRBV28 TRBD1 CASSRGGERTEAFF TGTGCCAGCAGTAGAGGGGGCGAGCGGACTGAAGCTTTCTTT
- TRBJ2-7 TRBV19 - CASSLGPGSYEQYF TGTGCCAGTAGCCTAGGTCCTGGCTCCTACGAGCAGTACTTC
- TRBJ1-1 TRBV6-5 TRBD1 CASHRGSGGTEAFF TGTGCCAGTCACAGGGGCTCCGGGGGTACTGAAGCTTTCTTT
- TRBJ1-6 TRBV29-1 - CSVASGYGSLHF TGCAGCGTTGCCAGCGGCTATGGTTCCCTCCACTTT
- TRBJ1-2 TRBV25-1 - CASSESGILGYGYTF TGTGCCAGCAGTGAATCGGGGATCCTAGGCTATGGCTACACCTTC
few TRBJ2-5 TRBV6-1 - CASSRTIQETQYF TGTGCCAGCAGCCGGACTATTCAAGAGACCCAGTACTTC
once TRBJ2-4 TRBV19 TRBD1 CASSGQATKNIQYF TGTGCCAGTAGCGGACAGGCCACCAAAAACATTCAGTACTTC
- TRBJ1-2 TRBV6-4 - CASSDLGGIGYTF TGTGCCAGCAGTGACTTAGGGGGAATTGGCTACACCTTC
- TRBJ2-7 TRBV5-6 - CASSLSGLTSYEQYF TGTGCCAGCAGCTTGTCAGGGCTCACGAGCTACGAGCAGTACTTC
- TRBJ2-3 TRBV7-3 TRBD2 CASSSSGTSTDTQYF TGTGCCAGCAGCTCTAGCGGGACGTCCACAGATACGCAGTATTTT
- TRBJ2-7 TRBV27 - CASSTLSPGHQYF TGTGCCAGCAGTACCTTATCCCCGGGACACCAGTACTTC
- TRBJ2-6 TRBV19 TRBD2 CASSTPSVGGLTF TGTGCCAGTAGTACCCCCAGCGTCGGGGGGCTGACTTTC
- TRBJ1-2 TRBV5-1 - CASAVGGDDYGYTF TGCGCCAGCGCCGTTGGAGGGGACGACTATGGCTACACCTTC
- TRBJ2-3 TRBV19 - CASSGVTASTDTQYF TGTGCCAGTAGTGGTGTTACTGCTAGCACAGATACGCAGTATTTT
- TRBJ2-1 TRBV29-1 - CSVGLHNEQFF TGCAGCGTTGGACTACACAATGAGCAGTTCTTC
- TRBJ1-4 TRBV7-9 - CSSTSAGFNEKLFF TGTTCCAGCACGTCCGCAGGGTTTAATGAAAAACTGTTTTTT
once TRBJ1-4 TRBV25-1 - CASSESNVRKKLFF TGTGCCAGCAGTGAATCCAACGTGAGGAAAAAACTGTTTTTT
- TRBJ1-6 TRBV28 - CASSFADSPLHF TGTGCCAGCAGTTTTGCGGATTCACCCCTCCACTTT
- TRBJ2-3 TRBV7-3 TRBD2 CASSAGLAGAGDTQYF TGTGCCAGCAGCGCGGGACTAGCGGGAGCGGGAGATACGCAGTATTTT
- TRBJ2-5 TRBV5-8 - CASSSTMDRGGETQYF TGTGCCAGCAGCTCTACTATGGACCGAGGGGGAGAGACCCAGTACTTC
- TRBJ1-1 TRBV19 - CASSGHENTEAFF TGTGCCAGTAGTGGACACGAGAACACTGAAGCTTTCTTT
- TRBJ2-5 TRBV18 TRBD2 CASSPSTSGGTETQYF TGTGCCAGCTCACCATCCACTAGCGGGGGAACGGAGACCCAGTACTTC
- TRBJ2-2 TRBV6-5 - CASRRAGELFF TGTGCCAGCAGACGCGCCGGGGAGCTGTTTTTT
- TRBJ2-1 TRBV5-6 - CASSLLPGPYNEQFF TGTGCCAGCAGCTTGTTACCTGGCCCCTACAATGAGCAGTTCTTC
- TRBJ2-7 TRBV11-2 TRBD1 CASSLGNRGSTYEQYF TGTGCCAGCAGCTTAGGGAACAGGGGTTCAACCTACGAGCAGTACTTC
- TRBJ2-7 TRBV6-5 TRBD1 CASSLDRGREQYF TGTGCCAGCAGCCTGGACAGGGGGCGCGAGCAGTACTTC
- TRBJ2-2 TRBV15 - CATTLTANTGELFF TGTGCCACCACCTTAACTGCCAACACCGGGGAGCTGTTTTTT
- TRBJ2-7 TRBV2 - CASKRQTYEQYF TGTGCCAGCAAGAGACAAACCTACGAGCAGTACTTC
- TRBJ1-1 TRBV19 - CASSIYGQNTEAFF TGTGCCAGTAGTATTTATGGACAGAACACTGAAGCTTTCTTT
- TRBJ2-1 TRBV6-6 TRBD1 CASSRDRTYNEQFF TGTGCCAGCAGCCGGGACAGGACCTACAATGAGCAGTTCTTC
- TRBJ2-1 TRBV10-2 TRBD2 CASSSGTSGGPQSSYNEQFF TGCGCCAGCAGCTCCGGGACTAGCGGGGGTCCCCAAAGCTCCTACAATGAGCAGTTCTTC
once TRBJ2-1 TRBV10-2 TRBD2 CASSGTTNFLYNEQFF TGCGCCAGCAGCGGGACTACGAATTTTCTCTACAATGAGCAGTTCTTC
- TRBJ2-7 TRBV11-3 TRBD1 CASSPRGTATYEQYF TGTGCCAGCAGCCCAAGGGGGACAGCAACCTACGAGCAGTACTTC
- TRBJ2-1 TRBV7-9 - CASSPPWREGPYNEQFF TGTGCCAGCAGCCCGCCTTGGCGGGAAGGTCCCTACAATGAGCAGTTCTTC
- TRBJ2-5 TRBV7-9 - CASSPGQTRTQYF TGTGCCAGCAGCCCTGGACAGACGAGGACCCAGTACTTC
- TRBJ2-1 TRBV6-4 TRBD1 CASSEGTGAEEQFF TGTGCCAGCAGTGAAGGGACAGGGGCCGAAGAGCAGTTCTTC
- TRBJ2-7 TRBV27 - CASSLLAGTYEQYF TGTGCCAGCAGTTTATTGGCAGGGACCTACGAGCAGTACTTC
- TRBJ2-3 TRBV15 TRBD2 CATSRDLGLAGSTDTQYF TGTGCCACCAGCAGAGATCTGGGACTAGCGGGGAGCACAGATACGCAGTATTTT
- TRBJ2-5 TRBV11-2 TRBD1 CASSLARTGPDKTQYF TGTGCCAGCAGCTTAGCCCGGACAGGTCCTGACAAGACCCAGTACTTC
- TRBJ2-7 TRBV9 TRBD1 CASSAGTGTGNEQYF TGTGCCAGCAGCGCGGGGACCGGGACAGGGAACGAGCAGTACTTC
once TRBJ1-4 TRBV19 TRBD1 CASSQTGVDEKLFF TGTGCCAGTAGTCAGACAGGGGTGGATGAAAAACTGTTTTTT
- TRBJ2-3 TRBV6-5 - CASSYSPKTDTQYF TGTGCCAGCAGTTACTCCCCCAAAACAGATACGCAGTATTTT
- TRBJ2-3 TRBV9 TRBD2 CASSQYSGRADWTDTQYF TGTGCCAGCAGCCAGTATAGCGGGAGGGCCGACTGGACAGATACGCAGTATTTT
- TRBJ1-1 TRBV19 - CASSIWSPRGTEAFF TGTGCCAGTAGTATTTGGTCACCCAGGGGCACTGAAGCTTTCTTT
- TRBJ2-1 TRBV4-1 - CASSQGHGLGDEQFF TGCGCCAGCAGCCAGGGACATGGGTTGGGGGATGAGCAGTTCTTC
- TRBJ2-5 TRBV9 - CASSVLAGAKETQYF TGTGCCAGCAGCGTACTCGCGGGGGCAAAAGAGACCCAGTACTTC
once TRBJ1-3 TRBV5-1 - CASSSMAVLSGNTIYF TGCGCCAGCAGCTCCATGGCAGTGCTCTCTGGAAACACCATATATTTT
few TRBJ1-2 TRBV6-1 - CASSSGTQEGYTF TGTGCCAGCAGTTCAGGGACACAGGAGGGCTACACCTTC
- TRBJ1-5 TRBV4-3 TRBD1 CASSQTGYNQPQHF TGCGCCAGCAGCCAGACAGGGTACAATCAGCCCCAGCATTTT
- TRBJ1-4 TRBV11-2 - CASSFGTTDGEKLFF TGTGCCAGCAGCTTTGGGACAACAGACGGGGAAAAACTGTTTTTT
- TRBJ1-5 TRBV6-1 - CASSEGEQGFWPQHF TGTGCCAGCAGTGAGGGAGAACAGGGCTTTTGGCCCCAGCATTTT
- TRBJ2-3 TRBV4-1 TRBD2 CASRPGTSGRGGTDTQYF TGCGCCAGCAGACCTGGGACTAGCGGGAGGGGTGGCACAGATACGCAGTATTTT
- TRBJ2-7 TRBV6-1 TRBD2 CASSDAGLAKPYEQYF TGTGCCAGCAGTGATGCGGGACTAGCCAAACCCTACGAGCAGTACTTC
- TRBJ2-7 TRBV29-1 - CSVETPGSTYEQYF TGCAGCGTTGAGACACCGGGGAGCACCTACGAGCAGTACTTC